The T cell receptor beta chain under discussion was sequenced for a study of T cell changes during pregnancy in multiple sclerosis. The CDR3 has 13 residues. The V end lost 2 bases, the J end lost 9 bases, and 11 bases lay between the germline ends. Germline CDR1 SGHTA, CDR2 FQGTGA. The method was immunoSEQ multiplex PCR; TCRdb's version includes in-frame clones alone and lacks a portion of them. The profile shows 55,000 to 80,000 clones, around 93% of them singletons. The receptor was derived from a female donor with multiple sclerosis, enrolled in a pregnancy study. The rearrangement uses TRBV7-3 and TRBJ2-1; D is possibly TRBD1 (6 bases). The starting material was CD8+ T cells from peripheral blood mononuclear cells, obtained in the second trimester of pregnancy. CDR3 sequence reads: CASSLLGTSEQFF. The CDR3 bases are TGTGCCAGCAGCTTACTGGGGACAAGTGAGCAGTTCTTC.